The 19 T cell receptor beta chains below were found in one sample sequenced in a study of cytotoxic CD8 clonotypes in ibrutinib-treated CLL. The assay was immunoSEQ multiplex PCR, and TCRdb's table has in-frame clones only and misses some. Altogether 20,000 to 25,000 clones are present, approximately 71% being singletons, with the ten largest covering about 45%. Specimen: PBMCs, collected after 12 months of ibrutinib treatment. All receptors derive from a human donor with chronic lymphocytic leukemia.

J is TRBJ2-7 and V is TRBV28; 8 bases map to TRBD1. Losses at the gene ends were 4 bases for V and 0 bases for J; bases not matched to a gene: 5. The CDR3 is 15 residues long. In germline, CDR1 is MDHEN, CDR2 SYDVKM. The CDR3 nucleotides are TGTGCCAGCAGTTCTGCAGGGGGCGGCTCCTACGAGCAGTACTTC. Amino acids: CASSSAGGGSYEQYF.

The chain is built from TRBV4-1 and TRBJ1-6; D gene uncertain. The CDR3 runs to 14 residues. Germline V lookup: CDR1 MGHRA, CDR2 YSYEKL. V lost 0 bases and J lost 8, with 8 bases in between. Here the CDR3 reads CASSQERRDSPLHF. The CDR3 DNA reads TGCGCCAGCAGCCAAGAGAGGAGGGATTCACCCCTCCACTTT.

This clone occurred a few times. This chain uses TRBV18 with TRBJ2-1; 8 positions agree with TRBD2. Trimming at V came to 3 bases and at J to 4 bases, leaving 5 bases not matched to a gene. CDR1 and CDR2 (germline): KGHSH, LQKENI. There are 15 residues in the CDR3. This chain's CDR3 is CASSPPGLEYNEQFF. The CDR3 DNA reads TGTGCCAGCTCACCTCCGGGACTAGAGTACAATGAGCAGTTCTTC.

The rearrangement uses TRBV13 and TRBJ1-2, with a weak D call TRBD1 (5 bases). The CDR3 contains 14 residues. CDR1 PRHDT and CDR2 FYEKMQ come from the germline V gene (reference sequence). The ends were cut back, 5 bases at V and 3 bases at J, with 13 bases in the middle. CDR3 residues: CASSLWDADYGYTF. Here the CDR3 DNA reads TGTGCCAGCAGCCTATGGGACGCAGACTATGGCTACACCTTC.

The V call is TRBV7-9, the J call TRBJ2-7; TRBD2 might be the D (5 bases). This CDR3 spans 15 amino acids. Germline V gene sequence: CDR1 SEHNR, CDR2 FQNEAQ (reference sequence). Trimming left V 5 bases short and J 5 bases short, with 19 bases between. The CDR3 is CASSARTSPTDEQYF. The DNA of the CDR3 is TGTGCCAGCAGCGCCCGGACTTCCCCTACCGACGAGCAGTACTTC.

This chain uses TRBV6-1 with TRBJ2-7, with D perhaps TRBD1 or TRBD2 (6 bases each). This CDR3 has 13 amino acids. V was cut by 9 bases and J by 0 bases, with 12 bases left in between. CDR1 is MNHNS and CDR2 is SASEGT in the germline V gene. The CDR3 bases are TGTGCCAGTCGGGGGCACAGCTCCTACGAGCAGTACTTC. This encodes CASRGHSSYEQYF.

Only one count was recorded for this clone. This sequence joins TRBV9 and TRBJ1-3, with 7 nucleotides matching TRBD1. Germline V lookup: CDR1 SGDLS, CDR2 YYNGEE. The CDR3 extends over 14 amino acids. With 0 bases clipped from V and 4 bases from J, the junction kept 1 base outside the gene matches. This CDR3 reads CASSVGGGGNTIYF. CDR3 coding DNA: TGTGCCAGCAGCGTAGGAGGGGGCGGAAACACCATATATTTT. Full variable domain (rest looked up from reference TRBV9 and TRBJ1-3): DSGVTQTPKHLITATGQRVTLRCSPRSGDLSVYWYQQSLDQGLQFLIQYYNGEERAKGNILERFSAQQFPDLHSELNLSSLELGDSALYFCASSVGGGGNTIYFGEGSWLTVV.

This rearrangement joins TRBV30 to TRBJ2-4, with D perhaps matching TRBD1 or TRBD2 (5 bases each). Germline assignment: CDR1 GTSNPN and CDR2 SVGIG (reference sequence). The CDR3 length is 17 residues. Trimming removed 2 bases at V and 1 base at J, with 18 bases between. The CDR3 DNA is TGTGCCTGGAGTCCTGGGGACCTCCTCCTGGCCAAAAACATTCAGTACTTC. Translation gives CAWSPGDLLLAKNIQYF.

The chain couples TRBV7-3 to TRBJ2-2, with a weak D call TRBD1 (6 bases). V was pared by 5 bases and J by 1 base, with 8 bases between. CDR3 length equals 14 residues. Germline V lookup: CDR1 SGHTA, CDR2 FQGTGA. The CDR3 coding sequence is TGTGCCAGCAGCCAGACAGGGAACACCGGGGAGCTGTTTTTT. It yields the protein CASSQTGNTGELFF.

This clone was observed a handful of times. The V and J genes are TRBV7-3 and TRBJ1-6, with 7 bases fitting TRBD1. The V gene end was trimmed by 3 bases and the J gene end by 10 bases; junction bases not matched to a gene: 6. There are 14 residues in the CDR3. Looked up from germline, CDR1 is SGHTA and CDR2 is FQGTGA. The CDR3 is CASSLTGYGSPLHF. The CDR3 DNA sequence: TGTGCCAGCAGCTTGACAGGGTACGGATCACCCCTCCACTTT.

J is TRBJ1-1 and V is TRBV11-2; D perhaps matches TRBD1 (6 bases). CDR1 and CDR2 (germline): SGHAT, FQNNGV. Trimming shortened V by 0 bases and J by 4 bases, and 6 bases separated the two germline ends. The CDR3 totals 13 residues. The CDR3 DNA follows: TGTGCCAGCAGCTTAGAACAGGGCACTGAAGCTTTCTTT. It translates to CASSLEQGTEAFF.

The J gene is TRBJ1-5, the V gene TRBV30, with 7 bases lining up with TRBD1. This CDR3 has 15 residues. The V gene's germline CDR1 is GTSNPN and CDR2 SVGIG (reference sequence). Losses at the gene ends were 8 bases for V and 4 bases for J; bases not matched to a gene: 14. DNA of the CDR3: TGTGCCCGGGGACACCGGGACAGCAAGAATCAGCCCCAGCATTTT. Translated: CARGHRDSKNQPQHF.

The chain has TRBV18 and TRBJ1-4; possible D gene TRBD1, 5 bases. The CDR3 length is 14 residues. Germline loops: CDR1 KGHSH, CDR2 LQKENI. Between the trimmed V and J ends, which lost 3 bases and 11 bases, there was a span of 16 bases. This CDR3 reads CASSPHPTRDKLFF. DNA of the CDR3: TGTGCCAGCTCACCCCACCCAACGAGGGACAAACTGTTTTTT.

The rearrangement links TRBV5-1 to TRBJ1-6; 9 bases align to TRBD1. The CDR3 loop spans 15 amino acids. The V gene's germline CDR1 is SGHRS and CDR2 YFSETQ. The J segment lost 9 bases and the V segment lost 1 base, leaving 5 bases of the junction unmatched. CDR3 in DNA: TGCGCCAGCAGCTTGACTACAGGGGGCCTTTCACCCCTCCACTTT. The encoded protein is CASSLTTGGLSPLHF.

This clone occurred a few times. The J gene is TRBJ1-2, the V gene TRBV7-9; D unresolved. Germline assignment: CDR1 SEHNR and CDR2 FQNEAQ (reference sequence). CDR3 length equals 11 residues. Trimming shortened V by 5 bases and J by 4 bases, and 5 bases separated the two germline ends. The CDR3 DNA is TGTGCCAGCAGCATCCTCTATGGCTACACCTTC. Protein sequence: CASSILYGYTF.

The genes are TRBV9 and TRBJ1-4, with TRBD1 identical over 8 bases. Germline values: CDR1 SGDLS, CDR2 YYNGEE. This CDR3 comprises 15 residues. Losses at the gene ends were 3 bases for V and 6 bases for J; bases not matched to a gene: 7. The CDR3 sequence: CASSAHADRDEKLFF. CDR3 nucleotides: TGTGCCAGCAGCGCTCACGCGGACAGGGATGAAAAACTGTTTTTT.

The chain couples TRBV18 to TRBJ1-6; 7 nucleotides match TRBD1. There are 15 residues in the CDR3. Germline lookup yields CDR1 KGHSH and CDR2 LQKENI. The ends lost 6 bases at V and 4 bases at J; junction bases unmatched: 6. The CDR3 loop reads CASSSTGRYNSPLHF. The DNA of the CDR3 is TGTGCCAGCTCTTCGACAGGGAGGTATAATTCACCCCTCCACTTT.

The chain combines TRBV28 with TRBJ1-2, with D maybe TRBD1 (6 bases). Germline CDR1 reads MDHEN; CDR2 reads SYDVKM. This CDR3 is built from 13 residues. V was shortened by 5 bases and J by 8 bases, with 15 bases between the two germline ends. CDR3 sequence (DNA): TGTGCCAGCAGTCAACCTCCAGGGGACGGCTACACCTTC. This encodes CASSQPPGDGYTF.

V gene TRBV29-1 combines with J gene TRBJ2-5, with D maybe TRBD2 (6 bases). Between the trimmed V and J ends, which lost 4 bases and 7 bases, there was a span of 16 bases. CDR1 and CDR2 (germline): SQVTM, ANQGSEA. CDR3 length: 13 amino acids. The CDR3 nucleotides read TGCAGCGTTGTAGCGGCAGCCGCAGGGACCCAGTACTTC. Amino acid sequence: CSVVAAAAGTQYF. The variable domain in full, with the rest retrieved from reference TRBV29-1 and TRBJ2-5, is SAVISQKPSRDICQRGTSLTIQCQVDSQVTMMFWYRQQPGQSLTLIATANQGSEATYESGFVIDKFPISRPNLTFSTLTVSNMSPEDSSIYLCSVVAAAAGTQYFGPGTRLLVL.